This T cell receptor beta chain was retrieved from a study of identical twins (dated by TCRdb to about 2016). Describing the broader study: TCR alpha and beta repertoires from monozygotic twins, unrelated adults of various ages and cord blood were deep-sequenced to test whether fetal clonotypes persist. To rule out contamination, the twin experiments were replicated at different times with different library preparation protocols. Broad study findings and their caveats: The excess sharing between twins in beta out-of-frame sequences was weaker because fewer shared sequences reduced the signal-to-noise ratio. Because the same donors could not be followed over many years, the conclusions relied on cross-sectional statistical analysis. Zero-insertion analyses could be partly confounded by invariant T cells such as MAIT and iNKT, although diverse VJ usage argued against such confounding for most clonotypes. In monozygotic twins, out-of-frame TCR alpha sharing was systematically underestimated by recombination models, although the models agreed with sharing between unrelated individuals. Abundant cord blood beta clonotypes had fewer insertions, young adult naive repertoires showed a similar but weaker trend, and memory repertoires showed no such trend. Out-of-frame TCR alpha sequences shared between twins showed an excess of low generation-probability sequences compared with coincidental sharing between unrelated individuals.

Receptor libraries were prepared by 5' RACE. Sequencing was performed on an Illumina HiSeq 2000. A universal primer binding site was introduced by template switching, and a unique molecular identifier was present in the final cDNA, enabling accurate counting of TCR cDNA molecules. Specific primers in the conserved constant-segment region were used to synthesize first-strand cDNA for TCR alpha and beta chains. Each cDNA library was double barcoded, with a SMART-Mk sample barcode plus Illumina barcodes, to control for contamination. TruSeq adapter sequences, together with Illumina sample barcodes, were added in two successive PCR steps. TCR alpha and beta cDNA libraries were sequenced on the Illumina HiSeq platform with custom primers. On the study's bioinformatics: Unique molecular identifiers were extracted from raw reads with MiGEC, and CDR3 positions were determined with MiXCR. Recombination models were inferred per individual with the repgenHMM and IGoR tools using an EM algorithm. Shared clonotypes were analyzed with the tcR package in R, and sharing was normalized by the product of cloneset sizes. To study raw recombination free of thymic and clonal selection effects, out-of-frame nonproductive sequences were analyzed. TCRdb trimmed the raw reads at Q25, called clones with MiXCR and kept productive beta chains. Rows with one shared CDR3 protein collapse into an entry with the most common genes and DNA. It is TCRdb's table, rather than the study itself, that gives the V and J calls and clone size. This sample is represented by hundreds of thousands of distinct CDR3 sequences; around 21% of them were singletons. Together, the top ten hold 4% to 4.5% of the sample.

This clonotype was detected only a few times. Its recognized antigen is unknown. Base qualities are not provided; no much larger clone lies one nucleotide away. Per the germline V gene, SGHTA is the CDR1 and FQGTGA is the CDR2. The CDR3 sequence holds 12 residues, the cysteine and phenylalanine included. The CDR3 DNA has 36 bases and is translated from base 1. The trim is 3 bases for V and 5 bases for J, with a gap of 5 bases between the germline ends. Only healthy Caucasian donors were included. Three pairs of female monozygotic twins, all aged about 18 to 30 years, were included in the twin cohort. Peripheral blood mononuclear cells were used as the source from which RNA for TCR libraries was isolated. This sample was shared with a second study, whose subject was T cells expressing NK-cell markers. As that second paper reports: TCR beta-chain repertoires were profiled in sorted CD3+CD56+NKG2C+, CD3+CD56+NKG2C- and CD3+CD56-NKG2C+ T-cell subsets from several donors. Among the eight sequenced donors, seven were HCMV-seropositive and one was HCMV-seronegative. To restrict sorting to alphabetaTCR-expressing T cells, an anti-gammadeltaTCR antibody was added in several experiments. In five to seven donors, the dominant CD3+CD56+NKG2C+ clonotypes were among the top 10 CD8+ clonotypes and accounted for about 1.0-7.5% of CD8+ T cells. Those dominant clonotypes were again the most abundant among CD3+CD56-NKG2C+ cells in a handful of donors, at about 25-60.1%. It remained unclear whether the expanded NKG2C-expressing T cell clones were specific for HCMV antigens. Randomly selected healthy volunteers, three men and five women, were used as the eight sequenced donors. HCMV-specific IgG was detected in serum with a commercial ELISA kit to determine HCMV serostatus. For a handful of donors, bulk peripheral blood T-cell repertoires were also sequenced from unsorted PBMC. MIGEC was used to demultiplex reads and group the reads by UMI, and MiTCR was used to assemble and quantify clonotypes. To remove erroneous sequences, TCR cDNA sequences were retained only when supported by two or more reads. The tcR package was used for downstream repertoire analysis, and clonotypes were matched between fractions using CDR3 nucleotide sequence together with V segment. Antigen specificity was annotated against VDJdb with VDJmatch, allowing one amino acid substitution in CDR3.

The chain is made from TRBV7-3 and TRBJ1-5, with the D gene too uncertain to name. The sequenced sample was PBMCs. This TCR derives from a young woman in good health. Read as DNA, the sequence is TGTGCCAGCAGCTTTCCAGATCAGCCCCAGCATTTT. It translates as CASSFPDQPQHF.